This T cell receptor beta chain was identified during a study of T-cell reconstitution after alpha-beta-depleted transplantation in children. The trim removed 3 bases at V and 0 bases at J, leaving 6 bases unmatched. This CDR3 is 16 amino acids long. The V gene's germline CDR1 is DFQATT and CDR2 SNEGSKA (reference sequence). Molecular barcoding with unique molecular identifiers was used for the TCRbeta library. TCRdb re-derived calls from the PCR reads in MiXCR, one entry per CDR3 protein. The sample gives around 400,000 distinct CDR3 sequences, about 20% of which show up once; less than 4.5% is in the top ten.

This clonotype was sampled from a human donor who donated a stem cell graft to a child with acute myeloid leukemia. This rearrangement joins TRBV20-1 to TRBJ2-1; 9 bases agree with TRBD2. The specimen comprised PBMCs from the stem cell graft donor, sampled from the stem cell graft. The CDR3 region has the DNA TGCAGTGCTAGCTTGACTAGCGGAGCCTCCTACAATGAGCAGTTCTTC. Protein product: CSASLTSGASYNEQFF.